The rows below give T cell receptor beta chains drawn from one sample of a study of T cell repertoires in cytomegalovirus infection. Their specific antigens are unknown. TCRdb re-derived calls from the reads in MiXCR, one entry per CDR3 protein. Here the sample spans 750,000 to 950,000 distinct CDR3 sequences, 25% to 35% being singletons. This material consisted of cultured CD8+ T cells from PBMCs, taken from culture after CMV antigen stimulation. The receptors originated from a human donor in good health (CMV status not recorded). Some clones in this sample may be carry-over from other donors' samples. CDR3s include the opening cysteine and the closing phenylalanine or tryptophan. A D gene is named only where the DNA matches it firmly. Rows give clone size only sometimes, using once, few, many, or a class for an expanded clone.

v_call	d_call	j_call	clone_size	cdr3_nt	cdr3_aa
TRBV6-1	NA	TRBJ2-3	NA	TGTGCCAGCAGGGAAAGACAGGCAAGCCAGGCAGATACGCAGTATTTT	CASRERQASQADTQYF
TRBV12-3/TRBV12-4	NA	TRBJ1-2	few	TGTGCCAGCAGAGCCGGGGGGCTTGGTCATGGCTACACCTTC	CASRAGGLGHGYTF
TRBV12-3/TRBV12-4	NA	TRBJ2-5	many	TGTGCCAGCACCTTGACTGAGCAAGAGACCCAGTACTTC	CASTLTEQETQYF
TRBV10-3	TRBD2	TRBJ2-1	NA	TGTGCCATTAGCGGGGGGAGAGGTGAGCAGTTCTTC	CAISGGRGEQFF
TRBV7-3	NA	TRBJ1-2	few	TGTGCCAGCAGCTTCGACAGTTCTTATGGCTACACCTTC	CASSFDSSYGYTF
TRBV2	NA	TRBJ2-7	few	TGTGCCAGCAGTGAAGAAGGGGCAGGTTCCTACGAGCAGTACTTC	CASSEEGAGSYEQYF
TRBV7-3	NA	TRBJ1-1	many	TGTGCCAGCAGCTTAAACGAGAACACTGAAGCTTTCTTT	CASSLNENTEAFF
TRBV6-2/TRBV6-3	NA	TRBJ1-4	NA	TGTGCCAGCAGTTACCGCCTCGGAGAAAAACTGTTTTTT	CASSYRLGEKLFF
TRBV13	NA	TRBJ2-2	NA	TGTGCCAGCAGCTTAGGCCCCCGGACAGACAACCAAGGGCTGTTTTTT	CASSLGPRTDNQGLFF
TRBV19	NA	TRBJ2-7	NA	TGTGCCAGTAGTTACGCAGCCGATTGGGACGAGCAGTACTTC	CASSYAADWDEQYF
TRBV4-2	NA	TRBJ2-1	few	TGTGCCAGCAGCCAAGAATTGAGGCAGAGATCCTACAATGAGCAGTTCTTC	CASSQELRQRSYNEQFF
TRBV6-1	NA	TRBJ1-1	once	TGTGCCAGCAGTGATAGAAGGGGCGGGGGAGACACTGAAGCTTTCTTT	CASSDRRGGGDTEAFF
TRBV29-1	TRBD2	TRBJ2-1	NA	TGCAGCGTTGAAGGACTAGCGGGGGTGATCTCCTACAATGAGCAGTTCTTC	CSVEGLAGVISYNEQFF
TRBV27	NA	TRBJ2-4	few	TGTGCCAGCAGTTTCGGACCAGGTATTCAGTACTTC	CASSFGPGIQYF
TRBV6-5	NA	TRBJ2-4	few	TGTGCCAGCAGTTACTCGGACAGTGACATTCAGTACTTC	CASSYSDSDIQYF
TRBV27	TRBD1	TRBJ1-2	NA	TGTGCCAGCAGTTTAGACAGGGGGCCGATCTATGGCTACACCTTC	CASSLDRGPIYGYTF
TRBV7-9	NA	TRBJ2-1	NA	TGTGCCAGCAGCTCCGAAGGACCCAGTCGCAATGAGCAGTTCTTC	CASSSEGPSRNEQFF
TRBV27	NA	TRBJ1-4	few	TGTGCCAGCAGTCTCGCGGTGACAGGCGGGTATGAAAAACTGTTTTTT	CASSLAVTGGYEKLFF
TRBV27	TRBD1	TRBJ1-1	NA	TGTGCCAGCAGTTTACAGGGGGCGTTTTCGGACACTGAAGCTTTCTTT	CASSLQGAFSDTEAFF
TRBV3-1	NA	TRBJ1-1	NA	TGTGCCAGCAGCCAAGAGTCCCAGAGGCCGAACACTGAAGCTTTCTTT	CASSQESQRPNTEAFF
TRBV6-6	NA	TRBJ2-3	NA	TGTGCCAGCAGGAAGGGGTACACAGATACGCAGTATTTT	CASRKGYTDTQYF
TRBV7-6	NA	TRBJ1-5	few	TGTGCCAGCAGCTTAGCGCCGGCCCCGGGAGGTCAGCCCCAGCATTTT	CASSLAPAPGGQPQHF
TRBV4-1	NA	TRBJ1-4	few	TGCGCCAGCAGCCAAGATCGAGGCAGGGGTGAAAAACTGTTTTTT	CASSQDRGRGEKLFF
TRBV9	NA	TRBJ2-5	few	TGTGCCAGCAGCGTAGCGGGGGCGCAGGGAGAGACCCAGTACTTC	CASSVAGAQGETQYF
TRBV7-8	NA	TRBJ2-1	NA	TGTGCCAGCAGCCCCGAAGGGGGAAACCGGCAGTTCTTC	CASSPEGGNRQFF
TRBV27	TRBD1	TRBJ2-4	NA	TGTGCCAGCAGTTTATGGACAGGGGACCAAAACATTCAGTACTTC	CASSLWTGDQNIQYF
TRBV6-1	TRBD1	TRBJ2-5	NA	TGTGCCAGCAGTGAAGCGGCAGGGGGTTGGGAGACCCAGTACTTC	CASSEAAGGWETQYF
TRBV19	NA	TRBJ2-3	NA	TGTGCCAGTAGTATAGTTGACGGGGCCCCCACAGATACGCAGTATTTT	CASSIVDGAPTDTQYF
TRBV11-2	NA	TRBJ2-2	NA	TGTGCCAGCAGCCCCCGACAGGCTGCCACCGGGGAGCTGTTTTTT	CASSPRQAATGELFF
TRBV10-3	TRBD2	TRBJ2-3	few	TGTGCCATCAGTGAGACCTATAGCGGGGTTAGCACAGATACGCAGTATTTT	CAISETYSGVSTDTQYF
TRBV12-3/TRBV12-4	TRBD1	TRBJ2-6	few	TGTGCCAGCAGTTTGGGGACAGGATTTGTAGTTGGGGCCAACGTCCTGACTTTC	CASSLGTGFVVGANVLTF
TRBV27	NA	TRBJ1-6	NA	TGTGCCAGCAGTTTATCCGGGGCAGGAGCCTCCTATAATTCACCCCTCCACTTT	CASSLSGAGASYNSPLHF
TRBV6-1	TRBD2	TRBJ2-3	few	TGTGCCAGCAGTGCACTAGCGGGGGGCCTGCCCTTGATGGATACGCAGTATTTT	CASSALAGGLPLMDTQYF
TRBV25-1	TRBD2	TRBJ2-3	few	TGTGCCAGCAGTGATCCCCTGGCTAGCGGGGGGCTTTCGCCCAGCACAGATACGCAGTATTTT	CASSDPLASGGLSPSTDTQYF
TRBV4-3	NA	TRBJ2-5	once	TGCGCCAGCAGCCAGACCTGGAGTGGGGATGAGACCCAGTACTTC	CASSQTWSGDETQYF
TRBV19	NA	TRBJ1-5	few	TGTGCCAGTAGTATTAACCCCAGGGCGAATTGGGTGGGCAATCAGCCCCAGCATTTT	CASSINPRANWVGNQPQHF
TRBV5-1	NA	TRBJ1-3	NA	TGCGCCAGCAGTCTGAGTTGGGGGGCAGGAAACACCATATATTTT	CASSLSWGAGNTIYF
TRBV5-1	NA	TRBJ2-3	NA	TGCGCCAGCAGCGTGGGGGAGGGGGCGCAAACAGATACGCAGTATTTT	CASSVGEGAQTDTQYF
TRBV7-6	TRBD2	TRBJ2-1	many	TGTGCCAGCAGCTCCGGGGGGACTACCTATGAGCAGTTCTTC	CASSSGGTTYEQFF
TRBV27	TRBD1	TRBJ1-5	few	TGTGCCAGCAGTTTTGTGACAGGGGAGATTCATCAGCCCCAGCATTTT	CASSFVTGEIHQPQHF
TRBV7-9	TRBD1	TRBJ1-2	many	TGTGCCAGCAGCTTCCCGTACAGGGGGCAAGGTGGCTACACCTTC	CASSFPYRGQGGYTF